Following are 15 T cell receptor beta chains from one sample sequenced in a study of PD-1 blockade in mismatch repair-deficient tumors. Some clones are missing from TCRdb's copy, which holds only in-frame ones; the method was immunoSEQ multiplex PCR. The sample records some 120,000 clones, more than 85% being singletons. The sample in question was peripheral blood, obtained 44 weeks after starting pembrolizumab. These receptors all stem from an adult with mismatch repair-deficient cancer.

The genes are TRBV5-1 and TRBJ2-7, with 7 positions matching TRBD1. V shed 3 bases, J shed 4 bases, and the junction held 7 bases outside the gene matches. There are 14 residues in the CDR3. CDR1 SGHRS and CDR2 YFSETQ come from the germline V gene. The CDR3 loop reads CASSSVDRSYEQYF. The DNA for the CDR3 is TGCGCCAGCAGCTCCGTGGACAGGTCTTACGAGCAGTACTTC. Filled out from reference TRBV5-1 and TRBJ2-7, the complete variable domain reads KAGVTQTPRYLIKTRGQQVTLSCSPISGHRSVSWYQQTPGQGLQFLFEYFSETQRNKGNFPGRFSGRQFSNSRSEMNVSTLELGDSALYLCASSSVDRSYEQYFGPGTRLTVT.

The rearrangement uses TRBV7-2 and TRBJ1-5; 9 positions match TRBD1. This CDR3 has 15 residues. The J segment lost 6 bases and the V segment lost 3 bases, leaving 6 bases of the junction unmatched. Germline V CDR1 and CDR2: SGHTA, FQGNSA. The CDR3 DNA follows: TGTGCCAGCAGCTTGGGACAGGGTTTTCGTCAGCCCCAGCATTTT. Residues: CASSLGQGFRQPQHF.

This clone appeared a single time. In DNA form, the CDR3 reads TGTGCCCGGACTAGCGGGACCGAGACCCAGTACTTC. It specifies CARTSGTETQYF. The chain uses TRBV30 and TRBJ2-5, with 12 positions matching TRBD2. J gave up 5 bases and V 8 bases, and 3 bases lay outside the gene matches. Per germline, CDR1 GTSNPN and CDR2 SVGIG (reference sequence). The CDR3 spans 12 residues.

There are a few counts of this clone. The CDR3 DNA reads TGTGCCAGCAGGTTCCAGGTCCTCGCGAGGTCTAACTATGGCTACACCTTC. Its translation: CASRFQVLARSNYGYTF. This chain uses TRBV28 with TRBJ1-2; D gene unclear. CDR3 length: 17 amino acids. Germline V gene sequence: CDR1 MDHEN, CDR2 SYDVKM. V was trimmed by 6 bases and J by 0 bases, leaving 20 bases between them.

The table lists this clone with a count of one. The rearrangement uses TRBV7-6 and TRBJ2-1; 7 nucleotides match TRBD1. The ends lost 4 bases at V and 10 bases at J; junction bases unmatched: 16. Germline V gives CDR1 SGHVS, CDR2 FNYEAQ. The CDR3 totals 16 residues. CDR3 bases: TGTGCCAGCAGCTCCCCCAGGGGGACATTAAAATTAGAGCAGTTCTTC. Protein product: CASSSPRGTLKLEQFF.

The chain couples TRBV5-6 to TRBJ2-7; 8 bases are a match to TRBD1. This CDR3 region has 14 residues. CDR1 SGHDT and CDR2 YYEEEE come from the germline V gene. The J segment lost 7 bases and the V segment lost 0 bases, leaving 6 bases of the junction unmatched. This CDR3 is CASSLVQGAYEQYF. In DNA, the CDR3 is TGTGCCAGCAGCTTGGTCCAGGGGGCTTATGAGCAGTACTTC.

The J gene is TRBJ2-7, the V gene TRBV11-3; 7 bases match TRBD2. V dropped 1 base and J dropped 1; count of bases not matched to a gene: 7. The germline V gene has CDR1 SGHNT and CDR2 YENEEA. The CDR3 is 16 amino acids. This chain's CDR3 is CASSLGSGVLSYEQYF. For the CDR3, the DNA is TGTGCCAGCAGCTTAGGGAGCGGGGTATTGTCCTACGAGCAGTACTTC.

In this sample, this clone turned up once. The V call is TRBV7-6, the J call TRBJ2-5; D is possibly TRBD1 (6 bases). Trimming stripped 5 bases from V and 3 bases from J, with 7 bases between. This CDR3 has 12 amino acids. Looked up from germline, CDR1 is SGHVS and CDR2 is FNYEAQ. The CDR3 DNA follows: TGTGCCAGCAGCCCAGGGGAAGAGACCCAGTACTTC. This encodes CASSPGEETQYF.

This clone occurred once. J is TRBJ2-2 and V is TRBV28; D is unclear. V dropped 3 bases and J dropped 2 bases, with 10 bases sitting between them. The CDR3 is 15 residues long. Germline V lookup: CDR1 MDHEN, CDR2 SYDVKM. The CDR3 region is CASSFEADNTGELFF. DNA of the CDR3: TGTGCCAGCAGTTTCGAAGCAGATAACACCGGGGAGCTGTTTTTT.

The chain carries TRBV7-2 and TRBJ2-7; tentative D call: TRBD2 (6 bases). This CDR3 region has 17 residues. The germline gives CDR1 SGHTA, CDR2 FQGNSA. V was cut by 2 bases and J by 2 bases, with 19 bases left in between. CDR3 amino acids: CASSLFGGESAPYEQYF. The DNA for the CDR3 is TGTGCCAGCAGCTTATTCGGAGGGGAATCCGCCCCCTACGAGCAGTACTTC.

The chain combines TRBV5-1 with TRBJ2-7; D unresolved. V gave up 1 base and J gave up 3 bases, with 14 bases separating them. CDR3 length equals 15 residues. Germline CDR1 and CDR2: SGHRS and YFSETQ. CDR3: CASSLLGSPNYEQYF. The DNA for the CDR3 is TGCGCCAGCAGCTTGCTCGGCAGTCCGAACTACGAGCAGTACTTC.

This sequence joins TRBV9 and TRBJ2-2, with a possible D match to TRBD2 (5 bases). Trimming removed 4 bases from V and 6 bases from J, with 10 bases in between. Per the germline V gene, CDR1 is SGDLS and CDR2 is YYNGEE. The CDR3 is 13 amino acids. The DNA for the CDR3 is TGTGCCAGCAGCCTGGAAGCGGCCGGGGAGCTGTTTTTT. This gives the protein CASSLEAAGELFF.

This clone occurred once. V and J are TRBV2 and TRBJ2-7, with D tentatively TRBD1 (6 bases). V lost 9 bases and J lost 3, with 9 bases in between. This CDR3 is built from 11 residues. Germline-derived CDR1 and CDR2 are SNHLY and FYNNEI. The CDR3 sequence: CASTGSYEQYF. The CDR3, as DNA: TGTGCCAGTACAGGGAGCTACGAGCAGTACTTC.

The chain has TRBV10-2 and TRBJ2-1; 8 positions match TRBD1. This CDR3 is 19 amino acids long. Trimming took 6 bases from V and 8 from J; bases not matched to a gene: 24. The germline V gene has CDR1 WSHSY and CDR2 SAAADI. The CDR3 coding sequence is TGCGCCAGCAGACGCCGGGACAGGTCGTCAAAACTAGGGTACGATGAGCAGTTCTTC. This sequence encodes CASRRRDRSSKLGYDEQFF.

V usage is TRBV10-3 and J usage is TRBJ2-2, with 7 bases lining up with TRBD1. With 6 bases clipped from V and 2 bases from J, the junction kept 3 bases outside the gene matches. Germline CDR1 and CDR2: ENHRY and SYGVKD. The CDR3 length is 14 residues. The CDR3 bases are TGTGCCATCAGCGGGACAGTAAACACCGGGGAGCTGTTTTTT. Protein product: CAISGTVNTGELFF.